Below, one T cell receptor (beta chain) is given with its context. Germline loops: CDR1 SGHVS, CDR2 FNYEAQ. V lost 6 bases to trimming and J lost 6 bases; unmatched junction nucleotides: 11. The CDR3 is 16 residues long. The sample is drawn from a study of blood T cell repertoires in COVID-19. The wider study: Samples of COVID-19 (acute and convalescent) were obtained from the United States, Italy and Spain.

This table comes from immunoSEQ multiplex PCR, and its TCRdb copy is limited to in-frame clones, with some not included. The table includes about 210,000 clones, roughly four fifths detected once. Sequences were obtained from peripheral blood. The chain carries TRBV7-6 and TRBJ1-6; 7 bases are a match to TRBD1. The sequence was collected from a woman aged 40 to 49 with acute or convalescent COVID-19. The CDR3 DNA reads TGTGCCAGCAGTTCATCGCCGGGACAGAGTAATTCACCCCTCCACTTT. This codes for CASSSSPGQSNSPLHF. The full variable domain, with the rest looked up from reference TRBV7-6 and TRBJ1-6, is GAGVSQSPRYKVTKRGQDVALRCDPISGHVSLYWYRQALGQGPEFLTYFNYEAQQDKSGLPNDRFSAERPEGSISTLTIQRTEQRDSAMYRCASSSSPGQSNSPLHFGNGTRLTVT.